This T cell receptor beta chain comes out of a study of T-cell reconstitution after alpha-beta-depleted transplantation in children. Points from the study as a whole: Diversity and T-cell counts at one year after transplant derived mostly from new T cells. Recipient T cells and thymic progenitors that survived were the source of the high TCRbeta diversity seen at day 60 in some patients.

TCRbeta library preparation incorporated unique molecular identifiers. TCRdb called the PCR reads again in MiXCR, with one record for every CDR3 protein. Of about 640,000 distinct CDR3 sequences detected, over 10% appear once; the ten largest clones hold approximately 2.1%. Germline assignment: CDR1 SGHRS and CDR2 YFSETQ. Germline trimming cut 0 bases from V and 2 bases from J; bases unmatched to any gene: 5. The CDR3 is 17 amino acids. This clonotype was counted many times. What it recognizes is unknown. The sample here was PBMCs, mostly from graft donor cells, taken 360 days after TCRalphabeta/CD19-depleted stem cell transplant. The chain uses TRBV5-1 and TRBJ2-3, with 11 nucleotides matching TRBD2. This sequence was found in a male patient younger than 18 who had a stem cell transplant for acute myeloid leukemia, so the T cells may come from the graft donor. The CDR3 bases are TGCGCCAGCAGCTTGGGGGGACTAGCGGATTACACAGATACGCAGTATTTT. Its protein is CASSLGGLADYTDTQYF.